The subject of this entry is one T cell receptor (beta chain). Its antigen is unknown. The data were obtained in a study of T cell responses to AZD1222 COVID-19 vaccine. Study-wide results and caveats: Seropositivity was recorded at baseline in only 6 or 7 AZD1222 recipients. Vaccination with two AZD1222 doses was followed by a rise in Spike-specific TCR breadth and depth. Across spike, vaccine-associated CD4 TCRs were found, dominant at 160-218 and 743-854. Within unmutated variant regions lay the reported targets of nearly half of spike-specific TCRs.

From germline, CDR1 is MNHEY and CDR2 SVGAGI. Losses at the gene ends were 2 bases for V and 7 bases for J; bases not matched to a gene: 7. This CDR3 is 15 amino acids long. Repertoires were generated with immunoSEQ multiplex PCR, while TCRdb's copy carries only in-frame clones and drops some. The table has 140,000 to 150,000 clones, 93% seen once. J is TRBJ1-2 and V is TRBV6-5; 10 positions agree with TRBD1. This TCR derives from an adult in good health. The source was peripheral blood, collected on day 0 of AZD1222 vaccination. Here the CDR3 DNA reads TGTGCCAGCAGTTACCGAGGGGACAGGGGAAGTGGCTACACCTTC. Protein: CASSYRGDRGSGYTF.